This T cell receptor beta chain was retrieved from a study of T cell responses to AZD1222 COVID-19 vaccine. Study-level results: The breadth and depth of Spike-specific TCRs increased once two AZD1222 doses had been given. The repertoires were collected only after the peak T cell response. It should be noted that donors were predominantly white British and more often female, and clonal diversity was possibly underestimated.

The V gene lost 5 bases and the J gene lost 5 bases, with 10 bases spanning the gap. The length of the CDR3 is 13 residues. Germline V CDR1 and CDR2: LNHDA, SQIVND (reference sequence). The protocol was immunoSEQ multiplex PCR, while the TCRdb copy is restricted to in-frame clones and leaves out a portion. The table includes more than 150,000 clones, around 94% detected once. Comments on this clone: Its antigen remains unknown.

The receptor was isolated from an adult who received the AZD1222 COVID-19 vaccine. The gene calls are TRBV19 and TRBJ2-1; no reliable D call. The material was peripheral blood, obtained 28 days after the second AZD1222 dose. The CDR3 is CASSSGPDNEQFF. CDR3 DNA sequence: TGTGCCAGTAGTTCCGGCCCAGACAATGAGCAGTTCTTC.